What follows are 14 T cell receptor beta chains derived from one specimen sequenced in a study of cytomegalovirus exposure and HLA in healthy donors. The PCR used 60 Vbeta and 13 Jbeta primers. Clones were read by immunoSEQ multiplex PCR, and TCRdb kept only the in-frame ones, dropping some. The sample lists about 70,000 clones; about 74% were seen once. The sample consisted of PBMCs. Every receptor here comes from a woman aged 60 to 75 in good health and CMV-seropositive.

The chain couples TRBV6-6 to TRBJ1-1; D is possibly TRBD1 (5 bases). V gave up 2 bases and J gave up 0 bases, with 7 bases separating them. This CDR3 is built from 14 residues. Germline V gene data show CDR1 as MNHNY and CDR2 as SVGAGI (reference sequence). CDR3 sequence (DNA): TGTGCCAGCAGTTACGACAGAATGAACACTGAAGCTTTCTTT. It codes for CASSYDRMNTEAFF.

V and J are TRBV2 and TRBJ2-7; 7 bases are shared with TRBD2. Germline V lookup: CDR1 SNHLY, CDR2 FYNNEI. V lost 4 bases, J lost 0 bases, and 15 bases stayed unmatched. The CDR3 contains 18 residues. For the CDR3, the DNA is TGTGCCAGCAGTGTAGGAGGACTAGGAGGACCCTACTCCTACGAGCAGTACTTC. This gives the protein CASSVGGLGGPYSYEQYF.

The chain carries TRBV6-6 and TRBJ1-1, with TRBD1 matching 9 bases. Per germline, CDR1 MNHNY and CDR2 SVGAGI (reference sequence). V lost 3 bases to trimming and J lost 10 bases; unmatched junction nucleotides: 3. This CDR3 has 12 residues. For the CDR3, the DNA is TGTGCCAGCAGTTATAGGACAGGGGTAGCTTTCTTT. As protein: CASSYRTGVAFF.

This rearrangement joins TRBV10-1 to TRBJ2-1; 7 nucleotides align to TRBD2. This CDR3 is 15 amino acids long. Germline V gene lookup returns CDR1 WNHNN and CDR2 SYGVQD (reference sequence). Trimming cost V 2 bases and J 8 bases; bases outside gene matches: 9. The CDR3 sequence: CASSEVQRGRDEQFF. The CDR3 coding sequence is TGCGCCAGCAGTGAGGTCCAGCGGGGAAGGGATGAGCAGTTCTTC.

This clone was counted a few times. The CDR3 loop is CASSSSALLNTEAFF. CDR3 in DNA: TGCGCCAGCAGTTCGTCAGCACTACTGAACACTGAAGCTTTCTTT. The chain carries TRBV10-1 and TRBJ1-1; D call uncertain. The CDR3 contains 15 residues. Germline CDR1 reads WNHNN; CDR2 reads SYGVQD (reference sequence). V shed 5 bases and J shed 0 bases, with 13 bases lying between them.

The chain combines TRBV5-1 with TRBJ2-3, with a possible D match to TRBD2 (5 bases). V lost 0 bases, J lost 6 bases, and 11 bases lay in between. The CDR3 length is 14 residues. Germline values: CDR1 SGHRS, CDR2 YFSETQ. This CDR3 is CASSLERAGDTQYF. The CDR3 coding sequence is TGCGCCAGCAGCTTGGAGAGGGCTGGCGATACGCAGTATTTT.

V usage is TRBV18 and J usage is TRBJ1-2; 7 nucleotides agree with TRBD1. Germline V gene lookup returns CDR1 KGHSH and CDR2 LQKENI. Trimming removed 1 base from V and 5 bases from J; junction bases left unmatched: 4. The CDR3 is made up of 14 amino acids. Here the CDR3 DNA reads TGTGCCAGCTCACCACGGGACAGCCCTTATGGCTACACCTTC. Translation gives CASSPRDSPYGYTF.

The rearrangement links TRBV2 to TRBJ2-7; perhaps TRBD1 as D (5 bases). V was cut by 8 bases and J by 6 bases, with 17 bases left in between. The CDR3 has 13 amino acids. In germline, CDR1 is SNHLY, CDR2 FYNNEI. DNA for the CDR3: TGTGCCAGCGCAGTTCTACAGGAATCCGAGCAGTACTTC. Translating gives CASAVLQESEQYF.

The J gene is TRBJ1-2, the V gene TRBV19, with a weak D call TRBD1 (5 bases). This CDR3 is built from 13 residues. The V end lost 10 bases, the J end lost 4 bases, and 16 bases lay between the germline ends. Per the germline V gene, CDR1 is LNHDA and CDR2 is SQIVND (reference sequence). As DNA, the CDR3 is TGTGCCACTCTAGGGGATATGGGCTATGGCTACACCTTC. Translated, it gives CATLGDMGYGYTF.

V is TRBV29-1 and J is TRBJ1-1; 9 bases fit TRBD1. The junction had 11 bases not matched to a gene; V was cut back by 5 bases and J by 4 bases. The CDR3 is made up of 15 amino acids. Germline V CDR1 and CDR2: SQVTM, ANQGSEA. CDR3 nucleotides: TGCAGCGTTAAAGGACAGGGGCTATTGGCCACTGAAGCTTTCTTT. Its protein is CSVKGQGLLATEAFF.

The sample holds a few counts of this clone. The rearrangement uses TRBV30 and TRBJ1-4; TRBD1 matches at 9 bases. With V trimmed by 4 bases and J by 7 bases, 7 bases remained unmatched. The length of the CDR3 is 14 residues. CDR1 and CDR2 (germline): GTSNPN, SVGIG (reference sequence). CDR3 nucleotides: TGTGCCTGGAACCCGACAGGGGGAGCTGAAAAACTGTTTTTT. It translates to CAWNPTGGAEKLFF.

The chain carries TRBV6-1 and TRBJ1-2, with unresolved D. Per the germline V gene, CDR1 is MNHNS and CDR2 is SASEGT. The CDR3 is made up of 13 amino acids. The V and J ends lost 2 bases and 4 bases respectively, with 8 bases between them. The CDR3 DNA reads TGTGCCAGCAGTGAACGGGGAACCTATGGCTACACCTTC. Encoded protein: CASSERGTYGYTF.

The chain couples TRBV29-1 to TRBJ2-2; the match to TRBD1 covers 9 bases. CDR1 is SQVTM and CDR2 is ANQGSEA in the germline V gene. J was trimmed by 3 bases and V by 7 bases; bases with no gene match: 6. This CDR3 is 14 amino acids long. The CDR3, as DNA: TGCAGCGGCCGGGGACAGGGAGACACCGGGGAGCTGTTTTTT. It yields the protein CSGRGQGDTGELFF.

This clone was seen more than once but under ten times. V and J are TRBV5-1 and TRBJ1-2; a weak D match, TRBD1 (6 bases). Looked up from germline, CDR1 is SGHRS and CDR2 is YFSETQ. V was shortened by 0 bases and J by 4 bases, with 10 bases between the two germline ends. The length of the CDR3 is 14 residues. In nucleotides, the CDR3 is TGCGCCAGCAGCTTGGACAGGGTAGTCTATGGCTACACCTTC. This encodes CASSLDRVVYGYTF.